The 21 T cell receptor beta chains below were found in one sample sequenced in a study of control samples from healthy donors and cancer patients. Repertoires were generated with immunoSEQ multiplex PCR, while TCRdb's copy carries only in-frame clones and drops some. The sample shows about 98,000 clones, approximately 81% of them seen only once. Sequencing was carried out using blood. The receptors derive from a woman in her twenties or thirties in good health.

The rearrangement uses TRBV19 and TRBJ1-5; D possibly corresponds to TRBD1 (6 bases). V was shortened by 7 bases and J by 5 bases, with 18 bases between the two germline ends. This CDR3 contains 15 residues. The germline CDR1 and CDR2 sequences are LNHDA and SQIVND (reference sequence). The CDR3 loop is CASMREDRDDQPQHF. CDR3 bases: TGTGCCAGTATGAGAGAGGACAGAGATGATCAGCCCCAGCATTTT.

There are a few counts of this clone. The chain has TRBV6-5 and TRBJ1-6; the D is unclear. CDR1 and CDR2 (germline): MNHEY, SVGAGI. Trimming took off 5 bases at V and 8 bases at J, with 10 bases between the two ends. This CDR3 spans 13 amino acids. The CDR3 spells CASSMISDSPLHF. The DNA for the CDR3 is TGTGCCAGCAGTATGATATCGGATTCACCCCTCCACTTT.

The CDR3 DNA sequence: TGCGCCAGCAGCCCAACAACAGGGTTGAACGAGCAGTACTTC. It encodes CASSPTTGLNEQYF. The chain couples TRBV5-1 to TRBJ2-7, with D perhaps TRBD1 (6 bases). CDR3 length: 14 residues. Trimming removed 4 bases at V and 5 bases at J, with 16 bases between. CDR1 SGHRS and CDR2 YFSETQ come from the germline V gene.

The chain employs TRBV14 and TRBJ1-1; D is ambiguous. CDR1 is SGHDN and CDR2 is FVKESK in the germline V gene. The ends were cut back, 1 base at V and 1 base at J, with 10 bases in the middle. This CDR3 has 15 residues. The CDR3 nucleotides read TGTGCCAGCAGCCAAGCGGGTATGGGGAACACTGAAGCTTTCTTT. Protein: CASSQAGMGNTEAFF. The entire variable domain, with the rest obtained from reference TRBV14 and TRBJ1-1, is as follows: EAGVTQFPSHSVIEKGQTVTLRCDPISGHDNLYWYRRVMGKEIKFLLHFVKESKQDESGMPNNRFLAERTGGTYSTLKVQPAELEDSGVYFCASSQAGMGNTEAFFGQGTRLTVV.

The CDR3 loop reads CASSQGAGNEQYF. In DNA, the CDR3 is TGTGCCAGCAGCCAAGGGGCAGGGAACGAGCAGTACTTC. The rearrangement links TRBV3-1 (or the pseudogene TRBV3-2) to TRBJ2-7, with a weak D call TRBD1 (5 bases). This CDR3 is 13 amino acids long. Trimming stripped 1 base from V and 5 bases from J, with 9 bases between. CDR1 LGHDT and CDR2 YNNKEL come from the germline V gene (reference sequence).

This clone was recorded at least ten times. The chain links TRBV5-6 to TRBJ1-2; no definite D call. Trimming removed 2 bases at V and 8 bases at J, with 16 bases between. Germline CDR1 and CDR2: SGHDT and YYEEEE. The CDR3 loop spans 14 amino acids. The CDR3 protein is CASSFQQKSGGYTF. The CDR3 bases are TGTGCCAGCAGCTTCCAACAGAAGTCGGGGGGCTACACCTTC.

The J gene is TRBJ2-7, the V gene TRBV3-1 (or the pseudogene TRBV3-2), with TRBD1 matching 8 bases. The J segment lost 5 bases and the V segment lost 0 bases, leaving 9 bases of the junction unmatched. This CDR3 contains 16 residues. Germline lookup yields CDR1 LGHDT and CDR2 YNNKEL (reference sequence). The CDR3 bases are TGTGCCAGCAGCCAAGACAGGGGGCGCTTTGAGGACGAGCAGTACTTC. This gives the protein CASSQDRGRFEDEQYF.

V is TRBV19 and J is TRBJ1-2; TRBD1 matches at 7 bases. CDR3 length: 13 residues. The germline V gene has CDR1 LNHDA and CDR2 SQIVND (reference sequence). The V and J ends lost 4 bases and 8 bases, in that order; junction bases with no gene match: 7. This CDR3 reads CASSRGDRWGYTF. CDR3 bases: TGTGCCAGTAGTAGGGGGGACAGATGGGGCTACACCTTC.

The genes are TRBV5-4 and TRBJ2-3; 7 nucleotides align to TRBD1. The germline CDR1 and CDR2 sequences are SGHNT and YYREEE (reference sequence). The length of the CDR3 is 16 residues. The J segment lost 4 bases and the V segment lost 4 bases, leaving 12 bases of the junction unmatched. In DNA, the CDR3 is TGTGCCAGCAGCCCGATTAGACAGGGTTGGTCAGATACGCAGTATTTT. Translated, it gives CASSPIRQGWSDTQYF.

This clone has a handful of counts. The chain links TRBV6-5 to TRBJ2-4; a possible D gene is TRBD2 (7 bases). CDR3 length: 14 residues. Germline-derived CDR1 and CDR2 are MNHEY and SVGAGI. V lost 8 bases and J lost 4, with 15 bases in between. The CDR3 protein is CASGEGGTKNIQYF. The CDR3 DNA reads TGTGCCAGCGGAGAGGGGGGGACAAAAAACATTCAGTACTTC.

The rearrangement uses TRBV6-2 or TRBV6-3 and TRBJ1-1; 8 bases line up with TRBD1. The CDR3 extends over 15 amino acids. V shed 5 bases, J shed 0 bases, and the junction held 5 bases outside the gene matches. The V gene's germline CDR1 is MNHEY and CDR2 SVGEGT. CDR3 sequence reads: CASSDPQGVNTEAFF. For the CDR3, the DNA is TGTGCCAGCAGTGACCCACAGGGGGTGAACACTGAAGCTTTCTTT.

V gene TRBV5-8 combines with J gene TRBJ1-5; D remains unclear. Germline CDR1 reads SGHTS; CDR2 reads YDEGEE. The V end lost 0 bases, the J end lost 5 bases, and 0 bases lay between the germline ends. This CDR3 region has 11 residues. The CDR3 nucleotides read TGTGCCAGCAGCTTGGATCAGCCCCAGCATTTT. Translation: CASSLDQPQHF. Variable domain in full (rest from reference TRBV5-8 and TRBJ1-5): EAGVTQSPTHLIKTRGQQATLRCSPISGHTSVYWYQQALGLGLQFLLWYDEGEERNRGNFPPRFSGRQFPNYSSELNVNALELEDSALYLCASSLDQPQHFGDGTRLSIL.

The CDR3 sequence is CASSRDPSGGDYNEQFF. CDR3 coding DNA: TGTGCCAGCAGCAGAGACCCTAGCGGGGGGGACTACAATGAGCAGTTCTTC. The V gene is TRBV7-3, the J gene TRBJ2-1; 12 bases are shared with TRBD2. V dropped 5 bases and J dropped 3; count of bases not matched to a gene: 8. CDR1 and CDR2 from the germline V gene are SGHTA and FQGTGA. The CDR3 totals 17 residues.

This clone was counted between two and nine times. The chain has TRBV29-1 and TRBJ2-7; 12 nucleotides align to TRBD1. Germline V lookup: CDR1 SQVTM, CDR2 ANQGSEA. J gave up 6 bases and V 2 bases, and 8 bases lay outside the gene matches. This CDR3 spans 15 amino acids. CDR3 DNA: TGCAGCGTTGAAATCGGGACAGGGGGCGCTTCCGAGCAGTACTTC. Translating gives CSVEIGTGGASEQYF.

The chain employs TRBV10-3 and TRBJ1-5, with D perhaps matching TRBD1 (6 bases). Germline values: CDR1 ENHRY, CDR2 SYGVKD. V lost 2 bases and J 7 bases, leaving 9 bases between the germline ends. The CDR3 is made up of 13 amino acids. CDR3 nucleotide sequence: TGTGCCATCAGTGAGGGGACACGCCAGCCCCAGCATTTT. Translation gives CAISEGTRQPQHF.

J is TRBJ2-2 and V is TRBV7-8; D unclear. This CDR3 region has 13 residues. Trimming cost V 4 bases and J 6 bases, with 9 bases left between them. From germline, CDR1 is SGHVS and CDR2 FQNEAQ. The CDR3 reads CASSSGSAGELFF. The DNA for the CDR3 is TGTGCCAGCAGCTCAGGATCTGCCGGGGAGCTGTTTTTT.

The J gene is TRBJ2-1, the V gene TRBV6-5; 9 bases agree with TRBD1. The junction had 12 bases not matched to a gene; V was cut back by 6 bases and J by 9 bases. CDR1 and CDR2 (germline): MNHEY, SVGAGI. This CDR3 is 15 amino acids long. Here the CDR3 reads CASRRPGQGLSEQFF. DNA of the CDR3: TGTGCCAGCAGACGACCGGGACAGGGATTAAGTGAGCAGTTCTTC.

The genes are TRBV6-5 and TRBJ1-2, with D hard to call. The V gene lost 0 bases and the J gene lost 0 bases, with 8 bases spanning the gap. The CDR3 sequence is 15 residues long. The germline V gene has CDR1 MNHEY and CDR2 SVGAGI. The CDR3 loop reads CASSYSRQANYGYTF. The CDR3 DNA sequence: TGTGCCAGCAGTTACTCTAGACAAGCTAACTATGGCTACACCTTC.

A note on this clone: One end of the junction varies from germline; a read error may be responsible. The J gene is TRBJ1-2, the V gene TRBV27, with TRBD1 as a possible D gene (5 bases). Germline loops: CDR1 MNHEY, CDR2 SMNVEV (reference sequence). The CDR3 consists of 10 residues. The DNA for the CDR3 is TGTGCCAGCAGCACCGGACACCCTAACTTC. Translated, it gives CASSTGHPNF.

The chain combines TRBV19 with TRBJ1-2; a weak D match, TRBD1 (5 bases). This CDR3 region has 12 residues. The V end was cut by 9 bases, the J end by 4 bases, with 12 bases between. From germline, CDR1 is LNHDA and CDR2 SQIVND (reference sequence). DNA for the CDR3: TGTGCCAGCCGGGACGGACTCTATGGCTACACCTTC. Its protein is CASRDGLYGYTF.

This rearrangement joins TRBV29-1 to TRBJ1-1; 9 bases agree with TRBD1. V was clipped by 5 bases and J by 4 bases; unmatched bases: 8. The germline V gene has CDR1 SQVTM and CDR2 ANQGSEA. The CDR3 contains 14 residues. The CDR3 region has the DNA TGCAGCGTTACTACAGGGGGCTCAGGCACTGAAGCTTTCTTT. It codes for CSVTTGGSGTEAFF.